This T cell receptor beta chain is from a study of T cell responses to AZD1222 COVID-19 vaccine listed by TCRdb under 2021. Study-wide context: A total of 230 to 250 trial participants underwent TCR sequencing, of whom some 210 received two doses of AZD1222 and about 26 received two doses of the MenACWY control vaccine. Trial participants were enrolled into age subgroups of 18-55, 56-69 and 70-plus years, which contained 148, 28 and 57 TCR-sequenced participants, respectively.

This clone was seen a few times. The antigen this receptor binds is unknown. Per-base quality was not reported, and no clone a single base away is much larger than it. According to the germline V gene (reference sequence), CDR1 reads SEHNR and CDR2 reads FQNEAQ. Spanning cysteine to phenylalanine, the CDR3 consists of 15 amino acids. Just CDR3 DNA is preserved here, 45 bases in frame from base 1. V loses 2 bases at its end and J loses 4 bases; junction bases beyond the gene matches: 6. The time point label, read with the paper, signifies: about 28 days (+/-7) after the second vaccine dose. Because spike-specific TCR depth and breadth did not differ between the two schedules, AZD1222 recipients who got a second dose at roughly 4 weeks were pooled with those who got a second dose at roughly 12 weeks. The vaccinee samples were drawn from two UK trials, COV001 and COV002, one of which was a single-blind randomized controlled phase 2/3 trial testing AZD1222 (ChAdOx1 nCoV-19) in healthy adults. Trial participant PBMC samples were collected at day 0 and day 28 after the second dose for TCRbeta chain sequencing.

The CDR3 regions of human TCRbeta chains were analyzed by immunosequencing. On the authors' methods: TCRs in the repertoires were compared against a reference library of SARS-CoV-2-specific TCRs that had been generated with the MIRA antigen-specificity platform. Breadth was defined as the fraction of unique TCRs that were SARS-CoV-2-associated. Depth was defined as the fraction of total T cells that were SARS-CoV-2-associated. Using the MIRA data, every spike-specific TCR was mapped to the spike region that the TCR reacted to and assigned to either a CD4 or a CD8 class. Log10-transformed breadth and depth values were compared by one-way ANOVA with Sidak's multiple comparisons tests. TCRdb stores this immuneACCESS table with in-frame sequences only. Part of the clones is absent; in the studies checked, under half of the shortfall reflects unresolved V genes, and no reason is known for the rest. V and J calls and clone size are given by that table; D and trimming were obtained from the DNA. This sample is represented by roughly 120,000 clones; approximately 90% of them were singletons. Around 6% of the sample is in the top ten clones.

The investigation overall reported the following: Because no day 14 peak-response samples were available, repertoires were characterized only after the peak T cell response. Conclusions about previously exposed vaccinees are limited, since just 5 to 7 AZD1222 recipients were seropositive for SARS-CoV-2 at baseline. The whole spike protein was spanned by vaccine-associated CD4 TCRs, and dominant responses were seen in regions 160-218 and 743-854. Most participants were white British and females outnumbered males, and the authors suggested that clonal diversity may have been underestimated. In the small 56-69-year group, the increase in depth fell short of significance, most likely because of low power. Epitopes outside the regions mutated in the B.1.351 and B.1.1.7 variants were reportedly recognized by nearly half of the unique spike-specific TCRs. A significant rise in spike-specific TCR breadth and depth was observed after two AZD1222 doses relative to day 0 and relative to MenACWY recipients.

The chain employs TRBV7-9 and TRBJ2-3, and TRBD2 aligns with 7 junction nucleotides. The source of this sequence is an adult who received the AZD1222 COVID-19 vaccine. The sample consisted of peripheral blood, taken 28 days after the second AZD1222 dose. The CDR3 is CASSLLSGAADTQYF. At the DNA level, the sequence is TGTGCCAGCAGCTTACTCAGCGGGGCGGCAGATACGCAGTATTTT.